In this sample, the clone carrying this T cell receptor (beta chain) turned up many times. The V end lost 6 bases, the J end lost 2 bases, and 14 bases lay between the germline ends. This CDR3 has 14 residues. CDR1 MDHEN and CDR2 SYDVKM come from the germline V gene. The data were taken from a study of T-cell memory formation after mild COVID-19. TCRdb fed the 5' RACE reads into MiXCR, producing one record per CDR3 protein. The sample yields about 270,000 distinct CDR3 sequences, around 15% seen once. Material: PBMCs or a T cell subset sorted from them (not recorded which). The chain has TRBV28 and TRBJ2-7; a weak D match, TRBD1 (6 bases). The clonotype was recovered from a man aged 18 to 30 who had mild COVID-19 (a few samples of this study predate the infection). Cell type and time point are not known. Here the CDR3 DNA reads TGTGCCAGCAGCCCACCCGACAGGACCTACGAGCAGTACGTC. This encodes CASSPPDRTYEQYV.